The 10 T cell receptor beta chains below all came from one sample that was sequenced in a study of immune evolution from preneoplasia to lung adenocarcinoma. Produced via immunoSEQ multiplex PCR; TCRdb's table is partial and in-frame only. The repertoire holds some 9,400 clones, with 75% to 85% as singletons. The sequencing sample was made of FFPE lung adenocarcinoma in situ tissue. Receptors originate from a person aged 65-85 years with lung adenocarcinoma.

This sequence joins TRBV10-3 and TRBJ2-3; weak D call: TRBD1 (6 bases). The V gene lost 2 bases and the J gene lost 0 bases, with 9 bases spanning the gap. The CDR3 is 15 residues long. Germline CDR1 ENHRY, CDR2 SYGVKD. For the CDR3, the DNA is TGTGCCATCAGTGAGAAAGGGGGTAGCACAGATACGCAGTATTTT. As protein: CAISEKGGSTDTQYF.

The J gene is TRBJ1-1, the V gene TRBV5-6; no clear D. V shed 0 bases and J shed 8 bases, with 8 bases lying between them. Germline V gene lookup returns CDR1 SGHDT and CDR2 YYEEEE. This CDR3 is 12 amino acids long. CDR3 amino acids: CASSLEDDEAFF. CDR3 sequence (DNA): TGTGCCAGCAGCTTGGAGGATGACGAAGCTTTCTTT.

The chain has TRBV5-4 and TRBJ2-1, with D uncertain. The V gene's germline CDR1 is SGHNT and CDR2 YYREEE (reference sequence). The CDR3 is 16 amino acids. Trimming left V 1 base short and J 6 bases short, with 17 bases between. The DNA of the CDR3 is TGTGCCAGCAGCTTGTATCAAGCTCCCACCCTCAATGAGCAGTTCTTC. Amino acid sequence: CASSLYQAPTLNEQFF.

This chain connects TRBV6-4 to TRBJ1-1; possibly TRBD1 for D (6 bases). Germline V gives CDR1 MRHNA, CDR2 SNTAGT. Trimming removed 5 bases from V and 3 bases from J, with 10 bases in between. CDR3 length: 13 residues. CDR3 sequence reads: CASSTGSDTEAFF. CDR3 DNA: TGTGCCAGCAGTACAGGGTCAGACACTGAAGCTTTCTTT.

The chain joins TRBV30 to TRBJ2-5; the D call may be TRBD1 or TRBD2 (6 bases each). Trimming cost V 2 bases and J 12 bases, with 13 bases left between them. This CDR3 has 11 residues. Germline CDR1 is GTSNPN and CDR2 is SVGIG (reference sequence). CDR3: CAWSLRDTEYF. Written as DNA, the CDR3 is TGTGCCTGGAGTTTGCGGGACACCGAGTACTTC.

The V gene is TRBV5-8, the J gene TRBJ1-1, with a possible D match to TRBD1 (5 bases). V gave up 2 bases and J gave up 5 bases, with 13 bases separating them. The CDR3 is 14 amino acids. Germline loops: CDR1 SGHTS, CDR2 YDEGEE. CDR3 in DNA: TGTGCCAGCAGCTTAAGGAGGGGAGGAACTGAAGCTTTCTTT. Residues: CASSLRRGGTEAFF.

The genes are TRBV5-1 and TRBJ2-3; D is possibly TRBD1 (6 bases). The ends were cut back, 4 bases at V and 0 bases at J, with 9 bases in the middle. The CDR3 consists of 14 residues. Germline V lookup: CDR1 SGHRS, CDR2 YFSETQ. CDR3 in DNA: TGCGCCAGCAGCCCGGACAGTAGCACAGATACGCAGTATTTT. It encodes CASSPDSSTDTQYF. The full variable domain, its missing parts supplied by reference TRBV5-1 and TRBJ2-3, is KAGVTQTPRYLIKTRGQQVTLSCSPISGHRSVSWYQQTPGQGLQFLFEYFSETQRNKGNFPGRFSGRQFSNSRSEMNVSTLELGDSALYLCASSPDSSTDTQYFGPGTRLTVL.

The chain combines TRBV28 with TRBJ1-2; D unresolved. The CDR3 is 13 residues long. Germline loops: CDR1 MDHEN, CDR2 SYDVKM. V was shortened by 7 bases and J by 8 bases, with 17 bases between the two germline ends. CDR3 in DNA: TGTGCCAGCATCCAACAAGGGTCGGAGGGCTACACCTTC. The encoded protein is CASIQQGSEGYTF.

The chain has TRBV5-8 and TRBJ2-1, with D hard to call. Germline V gene lookup returns CDR1 SGHTS and CDR2 YDEGEE. The V gene lost 4 bases and the J gene lost 9 bases, with 14 bases spanning the gap. The CDR3 is 13 amino acids. The CDR3 bases are TGTGCCAGCAGCCCTGTTAAGAACAGTGAGCAGTTCTTC. Translated: CASSPVKNSEQFF.

This chain joins TRBV19 and TRBJ1-1, with D possibly matching TRBD1 (6 bases). The V end lost 3 bases, the J end lost 0 bases, and 8 bases lay between the germline ends. Germline V gene data show CDR1 as LNHDA and CDR2 as SQIVND (reference sequence). This CDR3 has 14 residues. CDR3 in DNA: TGTGCCAGTAGTATTGGACAGATGAACACTGAAGCTTTCTTT. This codes for CASSIGQMNTEAFF.